The clone carrying this T cell receptor beta chain has more than one count but fewer than ten. This sample was taken from a study of identical twins. Germline V CDR1 and CDR2: SEHNR, FQNEAQ (reference sequence). Trimming took 5 bases from V and 3 from J, leaving 10 bases between them. The CDR3 sequence is 13 residues long. One entry per CDR3 protein, called by TCRdb with MiXCR from the 5' RACE reads. The sample includes 600,000 to 800,000 distinct CDR3 sequences, approximately 22% of them seen just once. The same sample was also studied in work on T cells expressing NK-cell markers.

V and J are TRBV7-9 and TRBJ1-2; no clear D gene. The origin of this receptor is a young woman in good health. Sequenced sample: PBMCs. CDR3 DNA: TGTGCCAGCAGCCCTCACGGGGACTATGGCTACACCTTC. Amino acids: CASSPHGDYGYTF.